This TCR beta chain is from a study of T cell responses to AZD1222 COVID-19 vaccine. Turning to the study itself: Pooling was applied to second doses at about 4 or about 12 weeks.

The CDR3 spans 13 residues. Germline-derived CDR1 and CDR2 are LNHNV and YYDKDF (reference sequence). V was clipped by 0 bases and J by 3 bases, with 5 bases between them. This clone has more than one count but fewer than ten. Antigen: not known. General study results and limits: Only after the peak T cell response were repertoires sampled. White British ancestry dominated among donors, who included more females, and clonal diversity was possibly underestimated.

The repertoire was sequenced with immunoSEQ multiplex PCR; TCRdb's copy has only in-frame clones and lacks some. The repertoire holds 97,000 or so clones, with approximately 88% as singletons. Sequencing used peripheral blood, obtained on day 0 of AZD1222 vaccination. The receptor was derived from an adult in good health. This chain links TRBV15 with TRBJ1-1; D unresolved. CDR3 in DNA: TGTGCCACCAGCAGAGATCCGGACACTGAAGCTTTCTTT. Encoded protein: CATSRDPDTEAFF.